The clone carrying this T cell receptor beta chain occurred a few times. Its antigen is unknown. This sample is drawn from a study of T cell repertoires in cytomegalovirus infection. Study information: A matching HLA type, together with CMV infection, was signaled by public TCR beta signatures. Study outcomes and limitations: Across the ex vivo response, the dominant clonotypes were HLA-C-restricted CMV-specific TCR beta clonotypes. Totalled public TCR beta family frequency picked out people who carried CMV plus the relevant HLA.

TCRdb ran MiXCR on the reads and lists one entry per CDR3 protein. The sample contains 250,000 to 350,000 distinct CDR3 sequences, roughly a quarter of which appear only once. This CDR3 is built from 14 residues. Germline CDR1 and CDR2: SGHDN and FVKESK. V lost 4 bases and J 1 base, leaving 8 bases between the germline ends. This chain connects TRBV14 to TRBJ2-1; D is ambiguous. The sample was PBMCs. The TCR originated in a human donor in good health (CMV status not recorded). Some clones in this sample may be carry-over from other donors' samples. CDR3 DNA: TGTGCCAGCAGCCTCCTAACTTCCTACAATGAGCAGTTCTTC. The encoded protein is CASSLLTSYNEQFF.